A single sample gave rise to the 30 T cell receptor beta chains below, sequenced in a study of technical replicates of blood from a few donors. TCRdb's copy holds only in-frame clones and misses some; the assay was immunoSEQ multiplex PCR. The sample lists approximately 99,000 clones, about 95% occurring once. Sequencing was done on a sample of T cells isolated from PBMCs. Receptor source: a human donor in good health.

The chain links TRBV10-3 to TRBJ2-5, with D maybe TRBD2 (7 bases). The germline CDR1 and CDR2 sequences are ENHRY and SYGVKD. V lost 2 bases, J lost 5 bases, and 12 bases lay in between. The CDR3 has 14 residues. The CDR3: CAISETGGHETQYF. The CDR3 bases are TGTGCCATCAGTGAGACCGGGGGGCATGAGACCCAGTACTTC.

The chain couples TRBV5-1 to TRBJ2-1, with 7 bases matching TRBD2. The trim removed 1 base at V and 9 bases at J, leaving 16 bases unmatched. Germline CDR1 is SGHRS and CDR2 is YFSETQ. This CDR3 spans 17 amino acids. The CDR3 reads CASSLSLRLAEWGEQFF. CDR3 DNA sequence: TGCGCCAGCAGCTTGTCCCTAAGGCTAGCGGAGTGGGGTGAGCAGTTCTTC.

This CDR3 is CASSQDTGIRQPQHF. For the CDR3, the DNA is TGCGCCAGCAGCCAAGATACCGGGATTAGGCAGCCCCAGCATTTT. This rearrangement joins TRBV4-1 to TRBJ1-5, with unresolved D. V lost 0 bases, J lost 7 bases, and 13 bases lay in between. CDR1 MGHRA and CDR2 YSYEKL come from the germline V gene. There are 15 residues in the CDR3.

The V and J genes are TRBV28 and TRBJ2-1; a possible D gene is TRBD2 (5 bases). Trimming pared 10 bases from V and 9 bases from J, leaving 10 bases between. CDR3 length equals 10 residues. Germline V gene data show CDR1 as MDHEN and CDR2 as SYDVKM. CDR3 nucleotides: TGTGCCACCCTAGCAAGTGAGCAGTTCTTC. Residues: CATLASEQFF.

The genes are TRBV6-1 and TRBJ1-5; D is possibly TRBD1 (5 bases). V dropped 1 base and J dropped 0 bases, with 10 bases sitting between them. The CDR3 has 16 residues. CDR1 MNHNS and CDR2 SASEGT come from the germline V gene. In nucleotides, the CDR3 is TGTGCCAGCAGTGAAGGGGGCCTCTTTAGCAATCAGCCCCAGCATTTT. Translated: CASSEGGLFSNQPQHF.

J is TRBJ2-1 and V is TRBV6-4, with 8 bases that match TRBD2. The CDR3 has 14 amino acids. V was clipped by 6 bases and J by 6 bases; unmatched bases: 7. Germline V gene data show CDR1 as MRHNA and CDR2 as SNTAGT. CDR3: CASSAGGEANEQFF. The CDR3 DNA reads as TGTGCCAGCAGCGCGGGGGGCGAGGCCAATGAGCAGTTCTTC.

The DNA for the CDR3 is TGTGCCAGCAGTGGCCGAGGGACTAGCGGGGTAATGTCCTCCTACAATGAGCAGTTCTTC. This gives the protein CASSGRGTSGVMSSYNEQFF. The chain joins TRBV2 to TRBJ2-1; 13 bases agree with TRBD2. The ends lost 4 bases at V and 0 bases at J; junction bases unmatched: 12. This CDR3 spans 20 amino acids. Germline V gene lookup returns CDR1 SNHLY and CDR2 FYNNEI.

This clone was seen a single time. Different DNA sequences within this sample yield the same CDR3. CDR3 in amino acids: CASSLDGTGNQPQHF. CDR3 nucleotides: TGCGCCAGCAGCTTGGACGGGACAGGGAATCAGCCCCAGCATTTT. The V gene is TRBV5-1, the J gene TRBJ1-5; TRBD1 matches 9 bases. J gave up 4 bases and V 0 bases, and 2 bases lay outside the gene matches. This CDR3 is 15 amino acids long. Germline lookup yields CDR1 SGHRS and CDR2 YFSETQ.

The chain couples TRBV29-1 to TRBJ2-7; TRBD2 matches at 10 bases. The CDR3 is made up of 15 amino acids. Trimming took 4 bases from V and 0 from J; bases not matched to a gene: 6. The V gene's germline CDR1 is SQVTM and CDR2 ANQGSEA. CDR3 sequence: CSVVGLAGVSYEQYF. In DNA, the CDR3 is TGCAGCGTTGTCGGCCTAGCGGGGGTCTCCTACGAGCAGTACTTC.

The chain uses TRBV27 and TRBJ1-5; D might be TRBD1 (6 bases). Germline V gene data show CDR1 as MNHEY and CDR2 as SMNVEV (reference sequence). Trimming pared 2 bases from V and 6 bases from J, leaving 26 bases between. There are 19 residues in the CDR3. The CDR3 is CASSLGRPGGTGPGQPQHF. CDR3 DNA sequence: TGTGCCAGCAGTTTAGGCCGCCCGGGCGGTACAGGGCCGGGTCAGCCCCAGCATTTT.

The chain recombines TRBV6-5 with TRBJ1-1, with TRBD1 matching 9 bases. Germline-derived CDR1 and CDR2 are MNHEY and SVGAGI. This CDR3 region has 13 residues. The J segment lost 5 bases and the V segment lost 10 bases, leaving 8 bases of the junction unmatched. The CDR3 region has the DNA TGTGCCACCGGGGGACAGGGATATACTGAAGCTTTCTTT. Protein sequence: CATGGQGYTEAFF.

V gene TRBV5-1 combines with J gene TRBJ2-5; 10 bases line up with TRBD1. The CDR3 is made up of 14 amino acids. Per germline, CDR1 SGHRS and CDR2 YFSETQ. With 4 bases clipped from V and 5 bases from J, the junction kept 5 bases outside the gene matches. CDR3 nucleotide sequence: TGCGCCAGCAGCGGGACAGGGGAGGGGGAGACCCAGTACTTC. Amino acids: CASSGTGEGETQYF.

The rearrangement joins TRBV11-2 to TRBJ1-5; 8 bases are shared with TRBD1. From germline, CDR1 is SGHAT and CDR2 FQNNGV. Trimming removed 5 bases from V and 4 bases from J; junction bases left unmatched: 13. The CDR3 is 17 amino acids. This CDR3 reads CASSPDYTGGRNQPQHF. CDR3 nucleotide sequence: TGTGCCAGCAGCCCCGATTATACAGGGGGGAGAAATCAGCCCCAGCATTTT. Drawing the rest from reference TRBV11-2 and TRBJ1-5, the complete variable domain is EAGVAQSPRYKIIEKRQSVAFWCNPISGHATLYWYQQILGQGPKLLIQFQNNGVVDDSQLPKDRFSAERLKGVDSTLKIQPAKLEDSAVYLCASSPDYTGGRNQPQHFGDGTRLSIL.

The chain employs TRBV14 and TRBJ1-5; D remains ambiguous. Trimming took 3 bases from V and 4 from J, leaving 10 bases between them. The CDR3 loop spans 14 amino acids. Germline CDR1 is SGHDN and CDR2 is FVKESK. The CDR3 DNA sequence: TGTGCCAGCAGCCAGACGAACGGGAATCAGCCCCAGCATTTT. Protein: CASSQTNGNQPQHF. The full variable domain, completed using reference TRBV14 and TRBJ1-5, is EAGVTQFPSHSVIEKGQTVTLRCDPISGHDNLYWYRRVMGKEIKFLLHFVKESKQDESGMPNNRFLAERTGGTYSTLKVQPAELEDSGVYFCASSQTNGNQPQHFGDGTRLSIL.

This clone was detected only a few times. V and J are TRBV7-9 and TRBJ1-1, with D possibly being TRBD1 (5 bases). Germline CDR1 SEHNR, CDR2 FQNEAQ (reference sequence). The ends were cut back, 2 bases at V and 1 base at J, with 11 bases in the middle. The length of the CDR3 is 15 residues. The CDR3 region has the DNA TGTGCCAGCAGCTTATTCCCCAGGGCGAACACTGAAGCTTTCTTT. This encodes CASSLFPRANTEAFF. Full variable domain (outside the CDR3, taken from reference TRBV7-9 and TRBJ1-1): DTGVSQNPRHKITKRGQNVTFRCDPISEHNRLYWYRQTLGQGPEFLTYFQNEAQLEKSRLLSDRFSAERPKGSFSTLEIQRTEQGDSAMYLCASSLFPRANTEAFFGQGTRLTVV.

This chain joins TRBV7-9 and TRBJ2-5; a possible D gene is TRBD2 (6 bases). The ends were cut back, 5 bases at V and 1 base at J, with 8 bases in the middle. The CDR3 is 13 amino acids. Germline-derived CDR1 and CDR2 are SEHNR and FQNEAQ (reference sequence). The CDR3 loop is CASSRRVQETQYF. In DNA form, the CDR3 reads TGTGCCAGCAGCAGGAGGGTCCAAGAGACCCAGTACTTC. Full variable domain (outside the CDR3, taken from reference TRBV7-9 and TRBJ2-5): DTGVSQNPRHKITKRGQNVTFRCDPISEHNRLYWYRQTLGQGPEFLTYFQNEAQLEKSRLLSDRFSAERPKGSFSTLEIQRTEQGDSAMYLCASSRRVQETQYFGPGTRLLVL.

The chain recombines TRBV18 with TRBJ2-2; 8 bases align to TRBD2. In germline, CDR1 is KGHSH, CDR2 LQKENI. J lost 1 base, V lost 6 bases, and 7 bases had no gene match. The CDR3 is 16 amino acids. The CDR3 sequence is CASSLLAEGNTGELFF. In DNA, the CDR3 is TGTGCCAGCTCCCTACTAGCGGAGGGGAACACCGGGGAGCTGTTTTTT.

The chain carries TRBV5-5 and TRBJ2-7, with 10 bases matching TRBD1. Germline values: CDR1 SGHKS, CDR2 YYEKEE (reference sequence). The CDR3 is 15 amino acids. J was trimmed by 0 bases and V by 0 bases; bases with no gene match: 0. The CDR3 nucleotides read TGTGCCAGCAGCTTGGGGACAGGGGGCTCCTACGAGCAGTACTTC. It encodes CASSLGTGGSYEQYF.

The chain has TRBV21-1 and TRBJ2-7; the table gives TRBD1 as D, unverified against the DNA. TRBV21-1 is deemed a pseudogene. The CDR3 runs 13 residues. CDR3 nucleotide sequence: TGTGCCAGCAGCAAAAGGGACACGTACGAGCAGTACTTC. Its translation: CASSKRDTYEQYF.

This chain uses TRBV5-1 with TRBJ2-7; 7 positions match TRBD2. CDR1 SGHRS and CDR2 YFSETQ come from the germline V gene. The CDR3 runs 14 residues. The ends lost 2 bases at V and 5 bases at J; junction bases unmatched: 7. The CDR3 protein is CASSLGAGVDEQYF. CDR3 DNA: TGCGCCAGCAGCTTAGGGGCGGGAGTGGACGAGCAGTACTTC.

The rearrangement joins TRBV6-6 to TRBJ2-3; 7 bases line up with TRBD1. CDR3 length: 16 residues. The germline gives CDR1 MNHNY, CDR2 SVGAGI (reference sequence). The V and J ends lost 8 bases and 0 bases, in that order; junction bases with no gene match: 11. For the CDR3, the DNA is TGTGCCAGCGGGGACAAGGGACAGACTAGCACAGATACGCAGTATTTT. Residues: CASGDKGQTSTDTQYF.

CDR3 region: CASSRGQGISYEQYF. For the CDR3, the DNA is TGTGCCAGTAGTAGGGGACAGGGGATCTCCTACGAGCAGTACTTC. The chain recombines TRBV19 with TRBJ2-7; 10 bases agree with TRBD1. CDR1 is LNHDA and CDR2 is SQIVND in the germline V gene (reference sequence). This CDR3 spans 15 amino acids. After removal of 4 bases from V and 0 bases from J, the junction contained 3 bases not matched to a gene.

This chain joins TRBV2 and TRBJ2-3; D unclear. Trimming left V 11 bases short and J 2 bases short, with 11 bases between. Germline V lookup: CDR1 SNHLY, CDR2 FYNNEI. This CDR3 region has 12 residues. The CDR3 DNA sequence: TGTGCCGGTAATGAGAACACAGATACGCAGTATTTT. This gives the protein CAGNENTDTQYF.

The CDR3 DNA follows: TGTGCCAGCAGCCTAAGCGGGGATTTCTACAATGAGCAGTTCTTC. Translating gives CASSLSGDFYNEQFF. The gene calls are TRBV11-3 and TRBJ2-1; TRBD2 matches 7 bases. V lost 5 bases and J lost 3; bases outside the gene matches: 7. Germline V gene lookup returns CDR1 SGHNT and CDR2 YENEEA. The CDR3 loop spans 15 amino acids.

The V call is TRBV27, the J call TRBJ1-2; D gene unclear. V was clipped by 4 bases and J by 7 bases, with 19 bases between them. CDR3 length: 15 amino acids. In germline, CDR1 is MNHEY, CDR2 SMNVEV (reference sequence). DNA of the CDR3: TGTGCCAGCAGTTCCCTGGACGGGGTAGGGCGTGGCTACACCTTC. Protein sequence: CASSSLDGVGRGYTF.

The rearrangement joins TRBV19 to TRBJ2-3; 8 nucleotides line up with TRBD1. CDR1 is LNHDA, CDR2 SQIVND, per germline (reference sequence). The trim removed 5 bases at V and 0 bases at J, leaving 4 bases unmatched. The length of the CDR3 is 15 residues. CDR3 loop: CASSPWTGSTDTQYF. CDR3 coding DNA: TGTGCCAGTAGTCCATGGACAGGGAGCACAGATACGCAGTATTTT.

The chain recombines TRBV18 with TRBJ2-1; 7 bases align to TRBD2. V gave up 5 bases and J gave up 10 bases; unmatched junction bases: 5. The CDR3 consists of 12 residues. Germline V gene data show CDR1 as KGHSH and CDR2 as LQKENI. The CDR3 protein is CASSTEAGEQFF. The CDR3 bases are TGTGCCAGCTCAACCGAAGCGGGAGAGCAGTTCTTC.

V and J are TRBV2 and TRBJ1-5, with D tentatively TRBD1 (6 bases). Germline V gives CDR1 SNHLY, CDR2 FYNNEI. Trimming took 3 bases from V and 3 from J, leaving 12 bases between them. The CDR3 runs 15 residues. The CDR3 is CASSERDTHNQPQHF. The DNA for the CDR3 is TGTGCCAGCAGTGAGAGGGACACTCACAATCAGCCCCAGCATTTT. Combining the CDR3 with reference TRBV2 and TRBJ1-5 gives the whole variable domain EPEVTQTPSHQVTQMGQEVILRCVPISNHLYFYWYRQILGQKVEFLVSFYNNEISEKSEIFDDQFSVERPDGSNFTLKIRSTKLEDSAMYFCASSERDTHNQPQHFGDGTRLSIL.

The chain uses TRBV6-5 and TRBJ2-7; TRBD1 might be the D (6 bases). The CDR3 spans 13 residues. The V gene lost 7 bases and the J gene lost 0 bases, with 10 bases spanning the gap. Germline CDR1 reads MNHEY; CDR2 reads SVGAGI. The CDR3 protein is CASIHRASYEQYF. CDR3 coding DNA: TGTGCCAGCATCCACAGGGCCTCCTACGAGCAGTACTTC.

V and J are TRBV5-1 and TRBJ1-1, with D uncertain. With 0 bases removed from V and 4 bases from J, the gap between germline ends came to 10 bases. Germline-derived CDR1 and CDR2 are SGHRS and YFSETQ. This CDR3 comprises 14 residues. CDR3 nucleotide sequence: TGCGCCAGCAGCTTGGCCCCGCCGAGCACTGAAGCTTTCTTT. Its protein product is CASSLAPPSTEAFF. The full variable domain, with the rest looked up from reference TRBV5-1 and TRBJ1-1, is KAGVTQTPRYLIKTRGQQVTLSCSPISGHRSVSWYQQTPGQGLQFLFEYFSETQRNKGNFPGRFSGRQFSNSRSEMNVSTLELGDSALYLCASSLAPPSTEAFFGQGTRLTVV.